These T cell receptor beta chains were read from a single sample in a study of blood T cells in healthy people across ages. TCRdb recomputed calls from the 5' RACE reads with MiXCR, one row per CDR3 protein. The data hold approximately 1.5 million distinct CDR3 sequences, with roughly 43% observed a single time. The sample taken for sequencing was blood. The receptors stem from a woman under 30 in good health. CDR3s include the opening cysteine and the closing phenylalanine or tryptophan. The D gene is left open where the match is weak. Some rows have no size entry. The others give once, few or many, or a class for an expanded clone.

cdr3_aa | cdr3_nt | d_call | j_call | v_call | clone_size
CASSLRDDYYEQYF | TGTGCCAGCAGCCTAAGGGACGATTACTACGAGCAGTACTTC | . | TRBJ2-7 | TRBV7-2 | .
CASSSNRGLMVNTEAFF | TGTGCCAGCAGCTCTAACAGGGGGCTGATGGTGAACACTGAAGCTTTCTTT | TRBD1 | TRBJ1-1 | TRBV5-5 | .
CASSVATRGSYGYTF | TGTGCCAGCAGCGTAGCTACAAGAGGGAGCTATGGCTACACCTTC | . | TRBJ1-2 | TRBV9 | few
CACSLTRQPQHF | TGTGCCTGCAGTTTAACGCGGCAGCCCCAGCATTTT | . | TRBJ1-5 | TRBV12-3/TRBV12-4 | .
CASSAWITGAWEQYF | TGTGCCAGCAGTGCGTGGATAACAGGGGCTTGGGAGCAGTACTTC | TRBD1 | TRBJ2-5 | TRBV25-1 | few
CSATFRGPGETQYF | TGCAGTGCTACCTTTAGAGGGCCCGGGGAGACCCAGTACTTC | . | TRBJ2-5 | TRBV20-1 | .
CATAPSLYQETRYF | TGCGCCACAGCCCCCTCCTTGTACCAAGAGACCCGGTACTTC | . | TRBJ2-5 | TRBV5-1 | .
CASSLGQGTEQYF | TGTGCCAGCAGCTTAGGACAGGGAACCGAGCAGTACTTC | TRBD1 | TRBJ2-7 | TRBV7-2 | .
CSSGTSGGPDTQYF | TGCAGCTCTGGGACTAGCGGGGGCCCAGATACGCAGTATTTT | TRBD2 | TRBJ2-3 | TRBV29-1 | few
CSASLDNYEQYF | TGCAGTGCTAGCCTGGACAACTACGAGCAGTACTTC | . | TRBJ2-7 | TRBV20-1 | few
CSASGIDPYEQYF | TGCAGTGCTAGCGGGATAGACCCTTACGAGCAGTACTTC | . | TRBJ2-7 | TRBV20-1 | many
CATSRERWEAFF | TGTGCCACCAGCAGAGAGCGGTGGGAAGCTTTCTTT | . | TRBJ1-1 | TRBV15 | few
CASSLAGTGKGTEAFF | TGTGCCAGCAGCTTAGCTGGGACAGGGAAGGGCACTGAAGCTTTCTTT | TRBD1 | TRBJ1-1 | TRBV7-3 | few
CASSQTGHLYYGYTF | TGTGCCAGCAGCCAGACGGGACACCTATACTATGGCTACACCTTC | . | TRBJ1-2 | TRBV14 | .
CASSQLRGGEKLFF | TGCGCCAGCAGCCAACTCAGGGGAGGTGAAAAACTGTTTTTT | . | TRBJ1-4 | TRBV4-1 | once
CASNPDESSYNSPLHF | TGTGCCAGCAACCCGGACGAGAGCTCCTATAATTCACCCCTCCACTTT | . | TRBJ1-6 | TRBV28 | .
CAWSGGGQITGELFF | TGTGCCTGGAGTGGGGGTGGACAGATCACCGGGGAGCTGTTTTTT | . | TRBJ2-2 | TRBV30 | .
CSARGLAGTYNEQFF | TGCAGTGCTAGGGGACTAGCGGGCACCTACAATGAGCAGTTCTTC | TRBD2 | TRBJ2-1 | TRBV20-1 | .
CASNRDAVGYGYTF | TGTGCCAGCAATCGCGACGCAGTTGGCTATGGCTACACCTTC | . | TRBJ1-2 | TRBV6-2/TRBV6-3 | many
CASSQEGGATEAFF | TGCGCCAGCAGCCAAGAGGGAGGCGCCACTGAAGCTTTCTTT | . | TRBJ1-1 | TRBV4-3 | few
CASTTTNEKLFF | TGTGCCAGTACAACAACTAATGAAAAACTGTTTTTT | . | TRBJ1-4 | TRBV28 | .
CASSLERSGVPYEQYF | TGTGCCAGCAGCTTAGAGAGATCAGGGGTCCCCTACGAGCAGTACTTC | . | TRBJ2-7 | TRBV7-6 | .
CASSLEAFYYEQYF | TGTGCCAGCAGCTTAGAAGCGTTCTACTACGAGCAGTACTTC | . | TRBJ2-7 | TRBV7-9 | .
CASSPSSGGAGDEQFF | TGTGCCAGCAGTCCATCAAGCGGGGGGGCCGGAGATGAGCAGTTCTTC | TRBD2 | TRBJ2-1 | TRBV6-5 | .
CSAPRGGSQETQYF | TGCAGTGCTCCTCGGGGGGGATCCCAAGAGACCCAGTACTTC | TRBD2 | TRBJ2-5 | TRBV20-1 | .
CSVVRTGVYNEQFF | TGCAGCGTGGTCAGGACAGGGGTCTACAATGAGCAGTTCTTC | TRBD1 | TRBJ2-1 | TRBV29-1 | .
CASSLDRGVGQFF | TGTGCCAGCAGTTTAGATAGGGGAGTAGGGCAGTTCTTC | . | TRBJ2-1 | TRBV12-3/TRBV12-4 | few
CASSSRDFDTQYF | TGTGCCAGCAGTTCGCGGGACTTTGATACGCAGTATTTT | . | TRBJ2-3 | TRBV28 | .
CASSSMTFVSETQYF | TGTGCCAGCAGCTCGATGACCTTCGTCTCGGAGACCCAGTACTTC | . | TRBJ2-5 | TRBV7-9 | .
CASSPRTASVSVAQYF | TGTGCCAGCAGCCCCCGGACTGCGTCGGTTTCGGTTGCGCAGTATTTT | . | TRBJ2-3 | TRBV7-9 | few
CASSPYRSYEQYF | TGCGCCAGCAGCCCTTACAGGTCCTACGAGCAGTACTTC | . | TRBJ2-7 | TRBV4-3 | many
CASSSDSGVRNIQYF | TGTGCCAGCAGCTCAGATAGCGGGGTGAGGAACATTCAGTACTTC | TRBD2 | TRBJ2-4 | TRBV7-2 | .
CSVEVGPYGYTF | TGCAGCGTTGAAGTGGGGCCGTATGGCTACACCTTC | . | TRBJ1-2 | TRBV29-1 | .
CASSLVGLAGNEQFF | TGTGCCAGCAGCTTAGTCGGGCTAGCGGGCAATGAGCAGTTCTTC | TRBD2 | TRBJ2-1 | TRBV13 | many
CSARVRTGYGYTF | TGCAGTGCTAGAGTCCGCACAGGCTATGGCTACACCTTC | . | TRBJ1-2 | TRBV20-1 | .